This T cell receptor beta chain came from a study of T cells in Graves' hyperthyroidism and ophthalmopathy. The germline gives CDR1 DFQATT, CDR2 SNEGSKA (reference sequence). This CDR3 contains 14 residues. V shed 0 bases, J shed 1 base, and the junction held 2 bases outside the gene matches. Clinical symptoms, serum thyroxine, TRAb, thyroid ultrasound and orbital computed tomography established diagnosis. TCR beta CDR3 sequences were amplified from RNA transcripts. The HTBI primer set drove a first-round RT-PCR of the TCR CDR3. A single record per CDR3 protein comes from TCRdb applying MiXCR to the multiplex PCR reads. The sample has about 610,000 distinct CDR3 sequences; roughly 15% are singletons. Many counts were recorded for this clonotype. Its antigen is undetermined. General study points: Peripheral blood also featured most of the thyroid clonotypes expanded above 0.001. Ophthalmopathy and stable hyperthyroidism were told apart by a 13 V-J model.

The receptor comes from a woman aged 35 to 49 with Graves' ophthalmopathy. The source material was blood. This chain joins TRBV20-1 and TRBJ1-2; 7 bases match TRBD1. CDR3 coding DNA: TGCAGTGCTAGAGATCCAGGGGGTAACTATGGCTACACCTTC. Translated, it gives CSARDPGGNYGYTF.